The clone carrying this T cell receptor beta chain occurred once. The time point is: blood at routine non-recurrence follow-up after resection. The CDR3 sequence is 15 residues long. V lost 4 bases to trimming and J lost 8 bases; unmatched junction nucleotides: 10. Germline values: CDR1 SGHAT, CDR2 FQNNGV. The data were taken from a study of spatial heterogeneity in lung cancer. Looking at the study overall: Any follow-up PBMC samples that were available went on to be sequenced, and the median time to follow-up was roughly two years after resection. Each unique TCR and UMI combination was seen more than ten times on average in raw reads.

TCRdb re-called the 5' RACE reads with MiXCR, one entry per CDR3 protein. This table holds around 45,000 distinct CDR3 sequences, about 22% found once. The clonotype was recovered from a female donor with early-stage non-small cell lung cancer. Sample: PBMCs, taken at follow-up. The chain joins TRBV11-2 to TRBJ2-1; 8 bases map to TRBD2. For the CDR3, the DNA is TGTGCCAGCAGCTCGGGACTAGTGTTGAGCGATGAGCAGTTCTTC. Residues: CASSSGLVLSDEQFF.